The 2 T cell receptor beta chains presented below share a single source sample, sequenced in a study of Ad26.COV2.S vaccination and SARS-CoV-2 variants. Treatment: some 19 received Ad26.COV2.S at low or high dose, single or two shots; five or six received placebo; per-sample allocation not given. Day 63 after the first injection of vaccine or placebo was the sampling time. Repertoires were generated with immunoSEQ multiplex PCR, while TCRdb's copy carries only in-frame clones and drops some. The data hold 440,000 or so clones, with 90% observed a single time. The specimen was peripheral blood, collected in a trial of Ad26.COV2.S vaccine versus placebo. These receptor sequences come from a person aged 18-65 years who received the Ad26.COV2.S COVID-19 vaccine or a placebo.

The chain recombines TRBV6-2 or TRBV6-3 with TRBJ2-7; D is undetermined. Germline V gives CDR1 MNHEY, CDR2 SVGEGT. This CDR3 comprises 13 residues. V was trimmed by 2 bases and J by 2 bases, leaving 7 bases between them. The CDR3 loop reads CASSYRNTYEQYF. The CDR3 DNA reads as TGTGCCAGCAGTTACCGGAATACCTACGAGCAGTACTTC.

This rearrangement joins TRBV5-1 to TRBJ2-3; TRBD2 agrees at 10 bases. V gave up 0 bases and J gave up 5 bases; unmatched junction bases: 6. CDR3 length: 16 residues. Germline lookup yields CDR1 SGHRS and CDR2 YFSETQ. CDR3 amino acids: CASSLVLAGAQDTQYF. CDR3 nucleotides: TGCGCCAGCAGCTTGGTCCTAGCGGGAGCCCAAGATACGCAGTATTTT.